A selection of T cell receptor beta chains follows, all from one sample in a study of cytomegalovirus exposure and HLA in healthy donors. Clones were sequenced by immunoSEQ multiplex PCR, and TCRdb holds only the in-frame ones, with some missing. The sample lists hundreds of thousands of clones; just over 75% were seen once. The sample taken for sequencing was PBMCs. These receptors came from a woman aged 55-75 years in good health and CMV-seropositive. The CDR3 runs from the conserved cysteine through the conserved F or W. A D gene is named only where the DNA matches it firmly. Clone sizes are given selectively: once, few, many, or a class where the clone is expanded.

v_call: TRBV9
clone_size: -
j_call: TRBJ2-1
d_call: -
cdr3_aa: CASSVELAGNEQFF
cdr3_nt: TGTGCCAGCAGCGTAGAATTGGCAGGCAATGAGCAGTTCTTC

v_call: TRBV4-2
clone_size: -
j_call: TRBJ1-1
d_call: -
cdr3_aa: CASSQRRGGLRNTEAFF
cdr3_nt: TGTGCCAGCAGCCAACGCCGCGGGGGATTGAGGAACACTGAAGCTTTCTTT

v_call: TRBV6-5
clone_size: -
j_call: TRBJ1-1
d_call: -
cdr3_aa: CASRPAVGRAEAFF
cdr3_nt: TGTGCCAGCAGACCAGCTGTAGGGAGGGCTGAAGCTTTCTTT

v_call: TRBV4-3
clone_size: -
j_call: TRBJ1-2
d_call: -
cdr3_aa: CASSQAPGRRGYGYTF
cdr3_nt: TGCGCCAGCAGCCAAGCGCCGGGGCGGCGGGGTTATGGCTACACCTTC

v_call: TRBV28
clone_size: -
j_call: TRBJ1-5
d_call: -
cdr3_aa: CASDEDGVRRNQPQHF
cdr3_nt: TGTGCCAGTGATGAAGACGGAGTTAGGAGGAATCAGCCCCAGCATTTT

v_call: TRBV27
clone_size: -
j_call: TRBJ2-2
d_call: TRBD2
cdr3_aa: CASSLWTSGGTGELFF
cdr3_nt: TGTGCCAGCAGTTTATGGACTAGCGGGGGTACCGGGGAGCTGTTTTTT

v_call: TRBV18
clone_size: once
j_call: TRBJ2-1
d_call: -
cdr3_aa: CASSLIEGVGYNEQFF
cdr3_nt: TGTGCCAGCTCCCTCATTGAGGGGGTGGGTTACAATGAGCAGTTCTTC

v_call: TRBV6-1
clone_size: -
j_call: TRBJ2-7
d_call: TRBD1
cdr3_aa: CAIPGQGSYEQYF
cdr3_nt: TGTGCCATTCCGGGACAGGGTTCCTACGAGCAGTACTTC

v_call: TRBV25-1
clone_size: few
j_call: TRBJ1-1
d_call: -
cdr3_aa: CASSVAGRNTEAFF
cdr3_nt: TGTGCCAGCAGTGTGGCAGGTCGAAACACTGAAGCTTTCTTT

v_call: TRBV4-1
clone_size: -
j_call: TRBJ1-2
d_call: -
cdr3_aa: CASSQSTGRNYGYTF
cdr3_nt: TGCGCCAGCAGCCAGTCGACAGGCCGTAACTATGGCTACACCTTC

v_call: TRBV5-1
clone_size: -
j_call: TRBJ1-1
d_call: TRBD1
cdr3_aa: CASSLGGQGSEAFF
cdr3_nt: TGCGCCAGCAGCTTGGGGGGACAGGGCTCTGAAGCTTTCTTT

v_call: TRBV6-5
clone_size: -
j_call: TRBJ2-1
d_call: -
cdr3_aa: CASSPKRNSYNEQFF
cdr3_nt: TGTGCCAGCAGCCCGAAGAGGAACTCCTACAATGAGCAGTTCTTC

v_call: TRBV2
clone_size: -
j_call: TRBJ2-7
d_call: -
cdr3_aa: CASAPGQAYEQYF
cdr3_nt: TGTGCCAGCGCCCCGGGACAAGCCTACGAGCAGTACTTC

v_call: TRBV6-5
clone_size: -
j_call: TRBJ1-1
d_call: -
cdr3_aa: CASTRFGEAFF
cdr3_nt: TGTGCCAGCACCAGGTTCGGTGAAGCTTTCTTT

v_call: TRBV4-1
clone_size: -
j_call: TRBJ1-2
d_call: -
cdr3_aa: CASSQDQTGPIGYTF
cdr3_nt: TGCGCCAGCAGCCAAGACCAGACAGGCCCCATTGGCTACACCTTC

v_call: TRBV30
clone_size: -
j_call: TRBJ1-2
d_call: -
cdr3_aa: CACYRRANYGYTF
cdr3_nt: TGTGCCTGCTACAGGCGAGCTAACTATGGCTACACCTTC

v_call: TRBV11-2
clone_size: -
j_call: TRBJ2-1
d_call: TRBD2
cdr3_aa: CASSLGGSGRNEQFF
cdr3_nt: TGTGCCAGCAGCTTAGGGGGTAGCGGGAGGAATGAGCAGTTCTTC

v_call: TRBV30
clone_size: -
j_call: TRBJ1-5
d_call: -
cdr3_aa: CAWSEGTISQPQHF
cdr3_nt: TGTGCCTGGAGTGAGGGGACTATCAGTCAGCCCCAGCATTTT

v_call: TRBV5-1
clone_size: -
j_call: TRBJ2-7
d_call: TRBD1
cdr3_aa: CASSTGDRSYEQYF
cdr3_nt: TGCGCCAGCAGCACCGGGGACAGGAGTTACGAGCAGTACTTC

v_call: TRBV28
clone_size: -
j_call: TRBJ1-5
d_call: -
cdr3_aa: CASSPTGNQPQHF
cdr3_nt: TGTGCCAGCAGTCCCACAGGGAATCAGCCCCAGCATTTT

v_call: TRBV7-2
clone_size: -
j_call: TRBJ1-2
d_call: -
cdr3_aa: CASSSRDSQWGYGYTF
cdr3_nt: TGTGCCAGCAGCTCCAGGGACTCTCAGTGGGGCTATGGCTACACCTTC

v_call: TRBV7-9
clone_size: few
j_call: TRBJ2-5
d_call: -
cdr3_aa: CASSLRRVSSRETQYF
cdr3_nt: TGTGCCAGCAGCTTACGGAGGGTTAGTTCGCGGGAGACCCAGTACTTC

v_call: TRBV5-1
clone_size: -
j_call: TRBJ2-1
d_call: -
cdr3_aa: CASSYPSNEQFF
cdr3_nt: TGCGCCAGCAGCTACCCGAGCAATGAGCAGTTCTTC

v_call: TRBV12-1
clone_size: -
j_call: TRBJ1-5
d_call: -
cdr3_aa: CASSCLDRFRNQPQHF
cdr3_nt: TGTGCCAGCAGCTGCCTTGACAGGTTCCGCAATCAGCCCCAGCATTTT

v_call: TRBV28
clone_size: -
j_call: TRBJ1-1
d_call: -
cdr3_aa: CASRGGEAFF
cdr3_nt: TGTGCCAGCAGGGGGGGTGAAGCTTTCTTT

v_call: TRBV7-7
clone_size: -
j_call: TRBJ2-3
d_call: -
cdr3_aa: CATDSTDTQYF
cdr3_nt: TGTGCCACCGACTCCACAGATACGCAGTATTTT

v_call: TRBV19
clone_size: -
j_call: TRBJ2-4
d_call: -
cdr3_aa: CASRNLGAQNIQYF
cdr3_nt: TGTGCCAGTAGGAACCTGGGGGCCCAAAACATTCAGTACTTC

v_call: TRBV11-2
clone_size: -
j_call: TRBJ2-1
d_call: -
cdr3_aa: CASSDSSSYNEQFF
cdr3_nt: TGTGCCAGCAGCGACTCCAGCTCCTACAATGAGCAGTTCTTC

v_call: TRBV4-2
clone_size: few
j_call: TRBJ1-5
d_call: TRBD1
cdr3_aa: CASSQEGQAAQPQHF
cdr3_nt: TGTGCCAGCAGCCAAGAAGGACAGGCAGCACAGCCCCAGCATTTT

v_call: TRBV10-1
clone_size: -
j_call: TRBJ2-3
d_call: TRBD2
cdr3_aa: CASSPVWASGRVTDTQYF
cdr3_nt: TGCGCCAGCAGTCCGGTGTGGGCTAGCGGGAGGGTGACAGATACGCAGTATTTT

v_call: TRBV11-2
clone_size: -
j_call: TRBJ2-7
d_call: -
cdr3_aa: CASTEGQGRGEQYF
cdr3_nt: TGTGCCAGCACCGAAGGCCAGGGGAGGGGCGAGCAGTACTTC

v_call: TRBV5-1
clone_size: -
j_call: TRBJ2-1
d_call: -
cdr3_aa: CASSLRGSRYEQFF
cdr3_nt: TGCGCCAGCAGCTTGAGGGGGAGTAGGTATGAGCAGTTCTTC

v_call: TRBV6-5
clone_size: -
j_call: TRBJ1-2
d_call: TRBD1
cdr3_aa: CASSPTGGANYGYTF
cdr3_nt: TGTGCCAGCAGCCCGACAGGGGGCGCCAACTATGGCTACACCTTC